The source of this T cell receptor (beta chain) is a study of blood T cell repertoires in COVID-19. Study information: The cDNA or gDNA used as material had been derived from T cells, B-cell-depleted T cells, or PBMCs.

The CDR3 runs to 15 residues. The germline gives CDR1 SGHAT, CDR2 FQDESV (reference sequence). V was trimmed by 3 bases and J by 0 bases, leaving 10 bases between them. TCRdb's copy holds only in-frame clones and misses some; the assay was immunoSEQ multiplex PCR. The repertoire holds tens of thousands of clones, with approximately 88% as singletons. The chain combines TRBV11-1 with TRBJ2-3; D not resolved. The sample consisted of peripheral blood. The receptor's source is a man between 50 and 59 years old with COVID-19, enrolled during active disease. The chain's CDR3 is CASSFRRSSTDTQYF. The CDR3, as DNA: TGTGCCAGCAGCTTTAGAAGATCTAGCACAGATACGCAGTATTTT.